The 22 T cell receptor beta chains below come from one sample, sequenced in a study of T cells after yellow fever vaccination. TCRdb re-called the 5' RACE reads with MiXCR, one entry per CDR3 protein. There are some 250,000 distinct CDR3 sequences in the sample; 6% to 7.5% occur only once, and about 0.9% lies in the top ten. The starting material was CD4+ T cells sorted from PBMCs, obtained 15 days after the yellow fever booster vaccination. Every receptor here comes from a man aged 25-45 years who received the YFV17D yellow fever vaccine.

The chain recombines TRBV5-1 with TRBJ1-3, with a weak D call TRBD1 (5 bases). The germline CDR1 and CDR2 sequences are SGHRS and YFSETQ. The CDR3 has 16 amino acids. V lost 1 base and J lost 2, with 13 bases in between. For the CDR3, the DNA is TGCGCCAGCAGCTTGCCGCAGGGCATCGCTGGAAACACCATATATTTT. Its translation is CASSLPQGIAGNTIYF.

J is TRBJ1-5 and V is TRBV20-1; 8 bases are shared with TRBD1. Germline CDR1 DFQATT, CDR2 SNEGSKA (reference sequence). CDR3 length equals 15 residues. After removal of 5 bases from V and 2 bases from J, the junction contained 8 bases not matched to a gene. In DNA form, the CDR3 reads TGCAGTGCTCCCCCTACAGGGGGTGGCAATCAGCCCCAGCATTTT. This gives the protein CSAPPTGGGNQPQHF.

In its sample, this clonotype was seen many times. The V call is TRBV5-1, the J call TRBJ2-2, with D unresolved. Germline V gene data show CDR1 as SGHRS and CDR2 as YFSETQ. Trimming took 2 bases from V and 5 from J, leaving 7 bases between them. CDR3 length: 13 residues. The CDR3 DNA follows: TGCGCCAGCAGCTTAACAGAGACCGGGGAGCTGTTTTTT. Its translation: CASSLTETGELFF.

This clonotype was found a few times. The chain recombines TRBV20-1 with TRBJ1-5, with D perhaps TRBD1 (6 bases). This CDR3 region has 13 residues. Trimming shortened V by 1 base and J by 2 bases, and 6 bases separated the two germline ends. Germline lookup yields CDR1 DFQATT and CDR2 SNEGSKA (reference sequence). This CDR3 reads CSARAGGNQPQHF. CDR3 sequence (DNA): TGCAGTGCTAGAGCAGGGGGCAATCAGCCCCAGCATTTT.

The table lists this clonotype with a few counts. The CDR3 reads CASSYSWTTTDEQYF. CDR3 coding DNA: TGTGCCAGCAGTTACTCCTGGACAACGACTGACGAGCAGTACTTC. The V and J genes are TRBV6-2 or TRBV6-3 and TRBJ2-7; TRBD1 might be the D (5 bases). The CDR3 has 15 amino acids. CDR1 is MNHEY, CDR2 SVGEGT, per germline. V was shortened by 0 bases and J by 5 bases, with 14 bases between the two germline ends.

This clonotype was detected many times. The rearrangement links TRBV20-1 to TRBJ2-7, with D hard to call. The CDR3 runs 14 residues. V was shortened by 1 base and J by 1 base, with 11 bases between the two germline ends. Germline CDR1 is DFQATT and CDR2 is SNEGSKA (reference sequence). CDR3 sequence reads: CSARGIIQSYEQYF. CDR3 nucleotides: TGCAGTGCTAGAGGGATAATTCAGTCCTACGAGCAGTACTTC.

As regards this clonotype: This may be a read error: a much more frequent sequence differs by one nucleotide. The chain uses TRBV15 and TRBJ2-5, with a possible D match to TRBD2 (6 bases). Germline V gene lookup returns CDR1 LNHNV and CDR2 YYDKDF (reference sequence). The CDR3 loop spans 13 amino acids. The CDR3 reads CATSNSGQDTQYF. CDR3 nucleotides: TGTGCCACCAGCAATAGCGGCCAAGACACCCAGTACTTC.

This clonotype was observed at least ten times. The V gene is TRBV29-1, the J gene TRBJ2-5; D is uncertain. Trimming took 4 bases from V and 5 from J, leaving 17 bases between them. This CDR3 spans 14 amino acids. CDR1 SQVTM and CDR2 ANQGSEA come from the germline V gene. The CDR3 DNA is TGCAGCGTTGGAAAAAGGGAAGGTGTTGAGACCCAGTACTTC. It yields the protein CSVGKREGVETQYF.

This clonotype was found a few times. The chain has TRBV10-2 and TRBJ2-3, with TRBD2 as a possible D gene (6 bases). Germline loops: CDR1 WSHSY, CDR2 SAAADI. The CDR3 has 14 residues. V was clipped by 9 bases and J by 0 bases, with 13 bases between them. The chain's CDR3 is CASKAGTSTDTQYF. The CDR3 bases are TGCGCCAGTAAGGCCGGGACTAGCACAGATACGCAGTATTTT.

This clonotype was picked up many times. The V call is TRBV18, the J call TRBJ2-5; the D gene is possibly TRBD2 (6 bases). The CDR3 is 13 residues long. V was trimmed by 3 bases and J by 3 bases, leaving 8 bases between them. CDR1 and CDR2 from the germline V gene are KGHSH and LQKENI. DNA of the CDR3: TGTGCCAGCTCACCGTGGGGGGAAGAGACCCAGTACTTC. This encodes CASSPWGEETQYF.

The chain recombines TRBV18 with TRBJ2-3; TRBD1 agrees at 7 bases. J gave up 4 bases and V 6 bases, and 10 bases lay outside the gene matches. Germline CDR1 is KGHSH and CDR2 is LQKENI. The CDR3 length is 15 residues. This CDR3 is CASSPPSRGSDTQYF. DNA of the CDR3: TGTGCCAGCTCCCCGCCCTCCAGGGGGTCAGATACGCAGTATTTT. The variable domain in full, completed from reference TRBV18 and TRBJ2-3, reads NAGVMQNPRHLVRRRGQEARLRCSPMKGHSHVYWYRQLPEEGLKFMVYLQKENIIDESGMPKERFSAEFPKEGPSILRIQQVVRGDSAAYFCASSPPSRGSDTQYFGPGTRLTVL.

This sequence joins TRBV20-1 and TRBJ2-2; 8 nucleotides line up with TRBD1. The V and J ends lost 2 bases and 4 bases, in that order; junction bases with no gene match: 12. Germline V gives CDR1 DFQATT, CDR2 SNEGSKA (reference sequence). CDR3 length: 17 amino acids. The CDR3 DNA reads TGCAGTGCTAGATCAGGGGGCGCAGGCTCTCCCACCGGGGAGCTGTTTTTT. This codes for CSARSGGAGSPTGELFF.

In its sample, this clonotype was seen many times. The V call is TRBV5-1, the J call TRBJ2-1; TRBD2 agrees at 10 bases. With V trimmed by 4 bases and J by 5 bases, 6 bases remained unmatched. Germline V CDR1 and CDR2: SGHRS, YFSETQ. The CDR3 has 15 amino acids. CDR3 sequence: CASSDASGRNNEQFF. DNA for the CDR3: TGCGCCAGCAGCGATGCTAGCGGGAGAAACAATGAGCAGTTCTTC.

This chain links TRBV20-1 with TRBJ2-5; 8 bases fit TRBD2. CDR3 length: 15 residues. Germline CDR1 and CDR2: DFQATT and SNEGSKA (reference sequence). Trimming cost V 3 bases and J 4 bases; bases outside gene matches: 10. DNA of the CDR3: TGCAGTGCTAGGGATAGCGGGGTGGGTCGAGAGACCCAGTACTTC. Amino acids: CSARDSGVGRETQYF.

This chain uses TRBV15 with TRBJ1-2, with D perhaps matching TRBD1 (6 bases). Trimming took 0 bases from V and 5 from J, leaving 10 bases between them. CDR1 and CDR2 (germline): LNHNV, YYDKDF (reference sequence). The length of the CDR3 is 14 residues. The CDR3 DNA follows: TGTGCCACCAGCAGAGAAGGGGGTTGGTATGGCTACACCTTC. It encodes CATSREGGWYGYTF.

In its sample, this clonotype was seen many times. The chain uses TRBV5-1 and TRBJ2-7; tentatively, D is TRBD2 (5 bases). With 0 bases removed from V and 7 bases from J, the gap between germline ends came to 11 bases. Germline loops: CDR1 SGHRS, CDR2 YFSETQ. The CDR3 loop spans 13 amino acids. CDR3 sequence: CASSLGGRDEQYF. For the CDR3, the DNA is TGCGCCAGCAGCTTGGGAGGGAGAGATGAGCAGTACTTC.

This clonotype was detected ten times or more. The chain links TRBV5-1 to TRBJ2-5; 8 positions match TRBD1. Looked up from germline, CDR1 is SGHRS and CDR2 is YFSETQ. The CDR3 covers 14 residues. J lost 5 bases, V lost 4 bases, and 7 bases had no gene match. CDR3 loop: CASSRQGPGETQYF. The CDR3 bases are TGCGCCAGCAGCCGACAGGGGCCAGGGGAGACCCAGTACTTC.

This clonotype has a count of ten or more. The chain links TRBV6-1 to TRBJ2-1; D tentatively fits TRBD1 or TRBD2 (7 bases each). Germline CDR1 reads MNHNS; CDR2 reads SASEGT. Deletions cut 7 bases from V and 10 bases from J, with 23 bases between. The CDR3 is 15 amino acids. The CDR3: CASTNRGRGGSEQFF. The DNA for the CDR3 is TGTGCCAGCACCAACCGGGGCAGGGGGGGCTCAGAGCAGTTCTTC.

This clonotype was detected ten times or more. The CDR3 sequence is CSAREPAGADTQYF. The CDR3 region has the DNA TGCAGTGCTAGAGAGCCCGCGGGAGCAGATACGCAGTATTTT. The chain couples TRBV20-1 to TRBJ2-3, with TRBD2 matching 7 bases. Trimming took 0 bases from V and 4 from J; bases not matched to a gene: 4. The germline gives CDR1 DFQATT, CDR2 SNEGSKA (reference sequence). The CDR3 consists of 14 residues.

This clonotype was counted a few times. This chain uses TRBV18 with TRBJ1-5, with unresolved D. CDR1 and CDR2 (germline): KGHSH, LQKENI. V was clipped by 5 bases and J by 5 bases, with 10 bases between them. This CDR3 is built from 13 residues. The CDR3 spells CASSSERDQPQHF. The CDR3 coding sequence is TGTGCCAGCTCAAGCGAACGGGATCAGCCCCAGCATTTT. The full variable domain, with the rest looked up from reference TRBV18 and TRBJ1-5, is NAGVMQNPRHLVRRRGQEARLRCSPMKGHSHVYWYRQLPEEGLKFMVYLQKENIIDESGMPKERFSAEFPKEGPSILRIQQVVRGDSAAYFCASSSERDQPQHFGDGTRLSIL.

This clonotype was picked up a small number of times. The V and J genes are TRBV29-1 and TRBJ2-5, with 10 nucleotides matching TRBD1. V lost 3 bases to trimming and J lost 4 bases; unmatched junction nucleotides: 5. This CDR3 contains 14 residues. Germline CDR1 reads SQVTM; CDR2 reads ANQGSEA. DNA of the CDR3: TGCAGCGTTGATAGGGACAGGGGACGAGAGACCCAGTACTTC. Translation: CSVDRDRGRETQYF.

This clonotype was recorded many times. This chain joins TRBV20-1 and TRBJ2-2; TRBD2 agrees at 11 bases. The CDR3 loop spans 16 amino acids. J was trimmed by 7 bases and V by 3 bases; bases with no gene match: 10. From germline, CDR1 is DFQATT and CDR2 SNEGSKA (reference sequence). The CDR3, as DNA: TGCAGTGCTAGCATACTAGCGGGAGTGTCCCACGGGGAGCTGTTTTTT. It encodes CSASILAGVSHGELFF.